This entry is about one T cell receptor beta chain. Its antigen is not identified. These data are taken from a study of blood T cells in healthy people across ages. The study, taken as a whole, reports: Whereas aged donors had fewer naive CD4+ cells, long-lived donors had more of them and higher diversity.

Extractions gave at least 6 micrograms of total RNA per sample. The CDR3 consists of 12 residues. A second 7 to 11 cycle PCR used barcoded and J-beta primers. Unique molecular identifiers of 12 random nucleotides labeled each cDNA. MiXCR was run by TCRdb on the 5' RACE reads, yielding one entry per CDR3 protein. The data contain roughly 2 million distinct CDR3 sequences, 49% of them singletons. V and J are TRBV21-1 and TRBJ2-5; TRBD1, the table's D call, lacks a check against the DNA. TRBV21-1 is a pseudogene locus. This clonotype was sampled from a woman between 35 and 50 years old in good health. Sequenced material: blood. The CDR3 spells CASRGGDETQYF. The CDR3 nucleotides read TGTGCCAGCCGAGGGGGGGACGAGACCCAGTACTTC.